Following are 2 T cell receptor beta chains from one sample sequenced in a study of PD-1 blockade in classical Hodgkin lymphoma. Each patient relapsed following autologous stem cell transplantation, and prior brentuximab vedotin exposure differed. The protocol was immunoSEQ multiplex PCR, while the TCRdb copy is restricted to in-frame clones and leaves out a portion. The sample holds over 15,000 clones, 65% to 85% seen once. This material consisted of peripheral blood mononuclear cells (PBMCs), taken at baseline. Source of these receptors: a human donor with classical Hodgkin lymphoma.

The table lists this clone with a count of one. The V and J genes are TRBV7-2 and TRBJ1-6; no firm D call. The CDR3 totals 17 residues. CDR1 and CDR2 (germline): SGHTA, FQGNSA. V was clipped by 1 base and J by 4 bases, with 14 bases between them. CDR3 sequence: CASSLDRPGIYNSPLHF. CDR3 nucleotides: TGTGCCAGCAGCTTAGACCGGCCGGGGATTTATAATTCACCCCTCCACTTT.

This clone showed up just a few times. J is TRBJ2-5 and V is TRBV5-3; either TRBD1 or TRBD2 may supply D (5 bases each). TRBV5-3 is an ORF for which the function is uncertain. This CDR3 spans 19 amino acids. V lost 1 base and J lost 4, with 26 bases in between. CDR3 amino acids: CARSLYRCGEHSGTETQYF. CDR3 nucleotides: TGTGCCAGAAGCTTGTATCGATGTGGGGAACACTCAGGGACAGAGACCCAGTACTTC.